These T cell receptor beta chains were read from a single sample in a study of OX40 agonist ivuxolimab in advanced cancers. Assay used: immunoSEQ multiplex PCR; TCRdb lists only in-frame clones, some missing. The sample records about 58,000 clones, roughly nine tenths being singletons. Sequencing was performed on CD4+ or CD8+ T cells sorted from blood, taken in a trial of the OX40 agonist ivuxolimab. The origin of the receptors is an adult with an advanced solid tumor such as melanoma, head and neck, liver or kidney cancer. The CDR3 runs from the conserved cysteine through the conserved F or W. D genes are given only for firm matches. Where a row states a size, it is once, few, many or the class of an expanded clone; other rows omit it.

TRBV7-3,15,TRBD2,TRBJ2-3,few,TGTGCCAGCAGCTTAAATTGCGGGAGAGGGGATACGCAGTATTTT,CASSLNCGRGDTQYF
TRBV7-9,14,-,TRBJ2-3,many,TGTGCCAGCAGCTTACCGCAGGGCACAGATACGCAGTATTTT,CASSLPQGTDTQYF
TRBV12-5,12,-,TRBJ1-1,once,TGTGCTAGTGGTTTGGGCCGAGCTGAAGCTTTCTTT,CASGLGRAEAFF
TRBV5-4,15,TRBD2,TRBJ2-5,-,TGTGCCAGCAGCTTGAAGCGGGAGGCCGAAGAGACCCAGTACTTC,CASSLKREAEETQYF
TRBV9,14,TRBD1,TRBJ2-3,-,TGTGCCAGCAGCCCGGGACAGGTTGCAGATACGCAGTATTTT,CASSPGQVADTQYF
TRBV28,15,TRBD1,TRBJ1-1,-,TGTGCCAGCAGTTCTCCCTACAGGGGTACCACTGAAGCTTTCTTT,CASSSPYRGTTEAFF
TRBV9,13,-,TRBJ1-2,-,TGTGCCAGCAGCCCCGGGCAGCACTATGGCTACACCTTC,CASSPGQHYGYTF
TRBV7-9,14,-,TRBJ1-4,-,TGTGCCAGCAGCCGGACGGCAACTAATGAAAAACTGTTTTTT,CASSRTATNEKLFF
TRBV12-5,15,TRBD1,TRBJ2-1,-,TGTGCTAGTGGCTGGACAGGAAGGGGCTCAAATGAGCAGTTCTTC,CASGWTGRGSNEQFF
TRBV10-1,15,-,TRBJ1-5,-,TGCGCCAGCAGTGATTATCGAGGGGTCAATCAGCCCCAGCATTTT,CASSDYRGVNQPQHF
TRBV9,15,-,TRBJ1-1,-,TGTGCCAGCAGCAACCGGCCTCATGGGGGCCCTGAAGCTTTCTTT,CASSNRPHGGPEAFF
TRBV2,13,-,TRBJ2-1,-,TGTGCCAGCAGTGTCTCCCACCTTAGTGAGCAGTTCTTC,CASSVSHLSEQFF
TRBV6-5,12,-,TRBJ1-2,-,TGTGCCAGCAGCCGGGACAACTATGGCTACACCTTC,CASSRDNYGYTF
TRBV27,21,TRBD2,TRBJ2-1,-,TGTGCCAGCCGTCTCTCATCCGACGGGGTGTCCGCGGGAGGGCCATACAATGAGCAGTTCTTC,CASRLSSDGVSAGGPYNEQFF
TRBV7-9,15,TRBD1,TRBJ2-5,-,TGTGCCAGCAGCCCCGGACAGGGGGGGCAAGAGACCCAGTACTTC,CASSPGQGGQETQYF
TRBV6-4,15,-,TRBJ2-4,-,TGTGCCAGCAGTGAACCCGTCCCGGCCAAAAACATTCAGTACTTC,CASSEPVPAKNIQYF
TRBV5-4,15,-,TRBJ2-3,-,TGTGCCAGCAGCTCCCGGCAGGACCCCACAGATACGCAGTATTTT,CASSSRQDPTDTQYF
TRBV7-9,15,TRBD2,TRBJ2-7,-,TGTGCCAGCAGCTTCCGGAGCGGGAGCTCCTACGAGCAGTACTTC,CASSFRSGSSYEQYF
TRBV6-1,14,-,TRBJ1-4,-,TGTGCCAGCACCGAAAGGGTGGGGGGTGAAAAACTGTTTTTT,CASTERVGGEKLFF
TRBV27,12,-,TRBJ1-6,-,TGTGCCAGCAGTGGGGCTTATTCACCCCTCCACTTT,CASSGAYSPLHF
TRBV29-1,13,TRBD1,TRBJ2-7,-,TGCAGCGTCGTCGCCGGGACAGGGCTCGAGCAGTACTTC,CSVVAGTGLEQYF
TRBV5-6,15,-,TRBJ1-1,-,TGTGCCAGCAGCTTGGTTTACGGCAGGGGTCCTGAAGCTTTCTTT,CASSLVYGRGPEAFF
TRBV29-1,15,-,TRBJ2-6,-,TGCAGCGTTACTGGGTCTAGCTCTGGGGCCAACGTCCTGACTTTC,CSVTGSSSGANVLTF
TRBV19,13,TRBD1,TRBJ2-1,-,TGTGCCAGTAGGTCGACAGGGGCCCATGAGCAGTTCTTC,CASRSTGAHEQFF
TRBV2,15,-,TRBJ1-1,-,TGTGCCAGCAGTAGCTGGGGGCTTCGGAACACTGAAGCTTTCTTT,CASSSWGLRNTEAFF
TRBV6-6,15,TRBD2,TRBJ2-1,once,TGTGCCAGCAGTGCGGGACTAGCGGGTGGCAATGAGCAGTTCTTC,CASSAGLAGGNEQFF
TRBV4-1,13,TRBD1,TRBJ2-7,-,TGCGCCAGCAGCCAAGCTCAGGGGGCCGAGCAGTACTTC,CASSQAQGAEQYF
TRBV5-6,15,TRBD2,TRBJ2-3,-,TGTGCCAGCAGCCAGCCCGGGACTATCACAGATACGCAGTATTTT,CASSQPGTITDTQYF
TRBV25-1,15,-,TRBJ2-2,-,TGTGCCAGCAGTGAAGGGAGCGTGAACACCGGGGAGCTGTTTTTT,CASSEGSVNTGELFF
TRBV9,13,-,TRBJ1-1,once,TGTGCCAGCAGCGTAGTCTTGAACACTGAAGCTTTCTTT,CASSVVLNTEAFF
TRBV29-1,12,-,TRBJ1-1,-,TGCAGCGGTAAGGGAGGAGTCCCTGAAGCTTTCTTT,CSGKGGVPEAFF
TRBV27,15,-,TRBJ1-5,-,TGTGCCAGCAGTTTATACGGAGATAGCAATCAGCCCCAGCATTTT,CASSLYGDSNQPQHF
TRBV6-5,13,TRBD2,TRBJ2-4,-,TGTGCCAGCAGTGACCTCAGCGGGGGCATTCAGTACTTC,CASSDLSGGIQYF
TRBV4-2,14,TRBD2,TRBJ2-1,-,TGTGCCAGCAGCCCTACTAGCGTGTACAATGAGCAGTTCTTC,CASSPTSVYNEQFF
TRBV7-8,14,-,TRBJ2-3,-,TGTGCCAGCAGCTTCCGGGTGAACACAGATACGCAGTATTTT,CASSFRVNTDTQYF
TRBV6-5,12,-,TRBJ1-2,-,TGTGCCAGCAGTAACACCCTGCGGGGCTACACCTTC,CASSNTLRGYTF
TRBV7-8,15,-,TRBJ2-3,once,TGTGCCAGCAGCTTAACTATCACGGGGCCAGATACGCAGTATTTT,CASSLTITGPDTQYF
TRBV29-1,13,TRBD2,TRBJ2-1,-,TGCAGCTCTCACTCCAGCGGGGCGAATGAGCAGTTCTTC,CSSHSSGANEQFF
TRBV19,17,-,TRBJ2-4,-,TGTGCCAGTAGTATCGCCGACAGCCATCTAGCCAAAAACATTCAGTACTTC,CASSIADSHLAKNIQYF
TRBV19,15,-,TRBJ1-2,-,TGTGCCAGTAGTTCCTTCGGGTCAGCCCTCTATGGCTACACCTTC,CASSSFGSALYGYTF
TRBV4-2,15,-,TRBJ1-2,few,TGTGCCAGCAGCCAAGATATGGGCTTCAACTATGGCTACACCTTC,CASSQDMGFNYGYTF
TRBV6-5,14,-,TRBJ2-2,-,TGTGCCAGCAGTTACTCGACGGGGTCCGGGGAGCTGTTTTTT,CASSYSTGSGELFF
TRBV4-2,14,TRBD1,TRBJ1-2,-,TGTGCCAGCAGCACTTCCGGGACAGGGTATGGCTACACCTTC,CASSTSGTGYGYTF
TRBV19,18,TRBD2,TRBJ2-2,-,TGTGCCAGTAGTATAGTCTCTCTTAGCGGGAGAGGCGCCGGGGAGCTGTTTTTT,CASSIVSLSGRGAGELFF
TRBV4-1,15,-,TRBJ2-1,-,TGCGCCAGCAGCCAAGTTAGCGATCCTCGGGATGAGCAGTTCTTC,CASSQVSDPRDEQFF
TRBV27,15,-,TRBJ2-6,-,TGTGCCAGCAGCCCCAGCGTCCCTGGGGCCAACGTCCTGACTTTC,CASSPSVPGANVLTF
TRBV7-9,14,-,TRBJ2-3,-,TGTGCCAGCAGCTCCGTATCGTCCACAGATACGCAGTATTTT,CASSSVSSTDTQYF
TRBV30,15,TRBD1,TRBJ1-1,-,TGTGCCTGGAGCAACCCCCCCAGGGGGAGCACTGAAGCTTTCTTT,CAWSNPPRGSTEAFF
TRBV9,15,-,TRBJ1-1,-,TGTGCCAGCAGCTCCGACGGGGGTGGAGGCACTGAAGCTTTCTTT,CASSSDGGGGTEAFF
TRBV6-5,14,-,TRBJ2-1,-,TGTGCCAGCAGTTACTCCGGGACTGCTAATGAGCAGTTCTTC,CASSYSGTANEQFF
TRBV5-4,14,TRBD2,TRBJ2-1,-,TGTGCCAGCAGCTTGTGGGCGGGAGGGAATGAGCAGTTCTTC,CASSLWAGGNEQFF
TRBV7-2,14,-,TRBJ2-5,-,TGTGCCAGCAGCTTAGACTACTTCGAAGAGACCCAGTACTTC,CASSLDYFEETQYF
TRBV4-1,17,-,TRBJ1-5,-,TGCGCCAGCAGCCAAGATCGGCCGGGGGCTAGCAATCAGCCCCAGCATTTT,CASSQDRPGASNQPQHF
TRBV5-1,16,-,TRBJ1-1,-,TGCGCCAGCAGCTTCGGGACACCAGTTAGGAACACTGAAGCTTTCTTT,CASSFGTPVRNTEAFF
TRBV7-8,17,TRBD2,TRBJ2-5,-,TGTGCCAGCAGCTTAAAGGGACTAGCGGAGTGGGGGGAGACCCAGTACTTC,CASSLKGLAEWGETQYF
TRBV9,16,-,TRBJ1-2,-,TGTGCCAGCAGCGTAGGAGGGGACGCCTCTAACTATGGCTACACCTTC,CASSVGGDASNYGYTF
TRBV9,18,TRBD1,TRBJ1-3,-,TGTGCCAGCAGCGTAGAGGGACAGGGGGTTGCGAAGGAAAACACCATATATTTT,CASSVEGQGVAKENTIYF
TRBV5-8,14,-,TRBJ1-2,once,TGTGCCAGCAGCCCTCTCTCTGTGGGGGATGGCTACACCTTC,CASSPLSVGDGYTF
TRBV7-6,18,TRBD2,TRBJ2-3,-,TGTGCCAGCAGCCGGAGCCTTAGCGGGAGGGGAAATACAGATACGCAGTATTTT,CASSRSLSGRGNTDTQYF